This T cell receptor beta chain appears in the sequencing data of a study of blood T cell repertoires in COVID-19. Study summary: T cells, B-cell-depleted T cells, or PBMCs supplied cDNA or gDNA.

This table comes from immunoSEQ multiplex PCR, and its TCRdb copy is limited to in-frame clones, with some not included. The sample lists under 350,000 clones; roughly 86% were seen once. Followed longitudinally, the Seattle patients had been enrolled during active infection. Sequenced material: peripheral blood. The receptor was derived from a woman between 25 and 40 years old with COVID-19, enrolled during active disease.

The CDR3 is CAWRGDRRSNSPLHF. As DNA, the CDR3 is TGTGCCTGGAGGGGGGACAGACGAAGCAATTCACCCCTCCACTTT. The chain couples TRBV30 to TRBJ1-6; TRBD1 agrees at 7 bases. The CDR3 is 15 residues long. In germline, CDR1 is GTSNPN, CDR2 SVGIG (reference sequence). V trimming: 3 bases; J trimming: 7 bases; junction bases outside the gene matches: 9.